The 27 T cell receptor beta chains presented below share a single source sample, sequenced in a study of blood T cell repertoires in COVID-19. Here immunoSEQ multiplex PCR was the method, and the copy in TCRdb shows in-frame clones only, minus some. The table includes fewer than 200,000 clones, around 81% detected once. The sequencing sample was made of peripheral blood. These receptors were taken from a woman aged 80 or over with COVID-19, enrolled during active disease.

The gene calls are TRBV29-1 and TRBJ2-4; 8 bases align to TRBD2. Germline CDR1 reads SQVTM; CDR2 reads ANQGSEA. The CDR3 spans 12 residues. With V trimmed by 6 bases and J by 9 bases, 7 bases remained unmatched. CDR3 coding DNA: TGCAGCGTAAACCTCCGGGGGGGCATTCAGTACTTC. Its translation is CSVNLRGGIQYF.

The chain is built from TRBV5-1 and TRBJ1-5; no firm D call. Per the germline V gene, CDR1 is SGHRS and CDR2 is YFSETQ. Trimming shortened V by 3 bases and J by 6 bases, and 10 bases separated the two germline ends. This CDR3 has 13 residues. CDR3 residues: CASSSASGQPQHF. CDR3 nucleotide sequence: TGCGCCAGCAGCTCCGCCAGCGGTCAGCCCCAGCATTTT.

This clone has a handful of counts. This CDR3 is CASRDVNREGNTIYF. CDR3 nucleotide sequence: TGCGCCAGCAGAGATGTAAACAGGGAGGGAAACACCATATATTTT. The chain links TRBV5-1 to TRBJ1-3; perhaps TRBD1 as D (6 bases). Germline V gene data show CDR1 as SGHRS and CDR2 as YFSETQ. There are 15 residues in the CDR3. Trimming pared 5 bases from V and 4 bases from J, leaving 16 bases between. Drawing the rest from reference TRBV5-1 and TRBJ1-3, the complete variable domain is KAGVTQTPRYLIKTRGQQVTLSCSPISGHRSVSWYQQTPGQGLQFLFEYFSETQRNKGNFPGRFSGRQFSNSRSEMNVSTLELGDSALYLCASRDVNREGNTIYFGEGSWLTVV.

The rearrangement uses TRBV3-1 (or the pseudogene TRBV3-2) and TRBJ2-3, with 8 positions matching TRBD2. The CDR3 has 16 residues. The trim removed 7 bases at V and 2 bases at J, leaving 11 bases unmatched. Germline V lookup: CDR1 LGHDT, CDR2 YNNKEL (reference sequence). CDR3 coding DNA: TGTGCCAGCACCCGGGGTAGCGGGGTGATCACAGATACGCAGTATTTT. Residues: CASTRGSGVITDTQYF.

The gene calls are TRBV9 and TRBJ2-3, with D possibly matching TRBD1 (6 bases). The CDR3 has 14 amino acids. Germline V gene sequence: CDR1 SGDLS, CDR2 YYNGEE. Trimming removed 4 bases at V and 4 bases at J, with 13 bases between. The CDR3 here is CASSIRQAPDTQYF. The CDR3 DNA is TGTGCCAGCAGCATACGACAGGCCCCAGATACGCAGTATTTT.

This chain joins TRBV9 and TRBJ1-5; 7 bases align to TRBD1. CDR3 size: 13 residues. V lost 4 bases to trimming and J lost 7 bases; unmatched junction nucleotides: 5. Germline CDR1 and CDR2: SGDLS and YYNGEE. The CDR3 DNA reads TGTGCCAGCAGCAGGGGGCTGGGCCAGCCCCAGCATTTT. It specifies CASSRGLGQPQHF.

In this sample, this clone turned up a few times. The chain employs TRBV6-5 and TRBJ1-4; weak D call: TRBD1 (6 bases). The CDR3 runs 12 residues. V lost 6 bases and J lost 8, with 10 bases in between. Per germline, CDR1 MNHEY and CDR2 SVGAGI. CDR3 sequence (DNA): TGTGCCAGCAGGAAGGACAGCGAAAAACTGTTTTTT. As protein: CASRKDSEKLFF.

V gene TRBV3-1 (or the pseudogene TRBV3-2) combines with J gene TRBJ2-6, with 8 bases matching TRBD1. The CDR3 consists of 17 residues. CDR1 LGHDT and CDR2 YNNKEL come from the germline V gene (reference sequence). Trimming removed 3 bases from V and 0 bases from J; junction bases left unmatched: 4. The CDR3 DNA reads TGTGCCAGCAGCCAGACAGGGGCCCGCTCTGGGGCCAACGTCCTGACTTTC. Translation gives CASSQTGARSGANVLTF.

V is TRBV6-5 and J is TRBJ2-7; D might be TRBD1 (5 bases). The CDR3 has 15 residues. Looked up from germline, CDR1 is MNHEY and CDR2 is SVGAGI. The V gene lost 2 bases and the J gene lost 4 bases, with 15 bases spanning the gap. DNA of the CDR3: TGTGCCAGCAGTTACGGGGCGATAGAAGTTTACGAGCAGTACTTC. Encoded protein: CASSYGAIEVYEQYF.

The chain uses TRBV7-9 and TRBJ2-7; 7 bases are a match to TRBD1. This CDR3 comprises 14 residues. Germline CDR1 SEHNR, CDR2 FQNEAQ (reference sequence). V lost 4 bases to trimming and J lost 6 bases; unmatched junction nucleotides: 9. CDR3 in DNA: TGTGCCAGCAGCTACAGTCGGGACAGTGGCGAGCAGTACTTC. Translation gives CASSYSRDSGEQYF.

The rearrangement uses TRBV11-2 and TRBJ1-1; the D gene is possibly TRBD1 (5 bases). Per germline, CDR1 SGHAT and CDR2 FQNNGV. The CDR3 totals 15 residues. Deletions cut 3 bases from V and 8 bases from J, with 19 bases between. CDR3 in DNA: TGTGCCAGCAGCTTCGGTCGGGGGGGATCCTGGGAAGCTTTCTTT. Translated: CASSFGRGGSWEAFF.

The rearrangement uses TRBV5-6 and TRBJ1-1; TRBD1 matches at 7 bases. The CDR3 has 15 residues. J was trimmed by 1 base and V by 4 bases; bases with no gene match: 7. Germline values: CDR1 SGHDT, CDR2 YYEEEE. The CDR3 region is CASSLPGTANTEAFF. The CDR3, as DNA: TGTGCCAGCAGCCTACCCGGGACAGCGAACACTGAAGCTTTCTTT. Full variable domain (remainder filled in from reference TRBV5-6 and TRBJ1-1): DAGVTQSPTHLIKTRGQQVTLRCSPKSGHDTVSWYQQALGQGPQFIFQYYEEEERQRGNFPDRFSGHQFPNYSSELNVNALLLGDSALYLCASSLPGTANTEAFFGQGTRLTVV.

This chain connects TRBV29-1 to TRBJ1-1; perhaps TRBD1 as D (6 bases). Trimming stripped 0 bases from V and 1 base from J, with 6 bases between. This CDR3 region has 13 residues. Germline values: CDR1 SQVTM, CDR2 ANQGSEA. The CDR3 nucleotides read TGCAGCGTTGAAGAGACAGGGAACACTGAAGCTTTCTTT. This sequence encodes CSVEETGNTEAFF.

V and J are TRBV7-3 and TRBJ1-1; D gene unclear. CDR3 size: 13 residues. The V gene's germline CDR1 is SGHTA and CDR2 FQGTGA. V was trimmed by 0 bases and J by 5 bases, leaving 7 bases between them. The CDR3 DNA sequence: TGTGCCAGCAGCTTAACCCCAGGTACTGAAGCTTTCTTT. The encoded protein is CASSLTPGTEAFF.

As concerns this clone: A read error may produce the germline difference seen at one junction end. The J gene is TRBJ2-7, the V gene TRBV19; 8 positions agree with TRBD2. CDR1 is LNHDA and CDR2 is SQIVND in the germline V gene (reference sequence). The CDR3 runs to 15 residues. CDR3 amino acids: CASSIDPSGSGKQYF. CDR3 coding DNA: TGTGCCAGTAGCATAGATCCCAGCGGGAGTGGTAAGCAGTACTTC.

The CDR3 is CASSLDSKYREKLFF. CDR3 DNA: TGTGCCAGCAGCCTCGACAGCAAATACCGAGAAAAACTGTTTTTT. V is TRBV7-9 and J is TRBJ1-4, with D perhaps matching TRBD1 (5 bases). V was pared by 5 bases and J by 8 bases, with 18 bases between. The CDR3 loop spans 15 amino acids. Germline values: CDR1 SEHNR, CDR2 FQNEAQ (reference sequence). The whole variable domain, remainder taken from reference TRBV7-9 and TRBJ1-4, is DTGVSQNPRHKITKRGQNVTFRCDPISEHNRLYWYRQTLGQGPEFLTYFQNEAQLEKSRLLSDRFSAERPKGSFSTLEIQRTEQGDSAMYLCASSLDSKYREKLFFGSGTQLSVL.

CDR3 sequence: CASSLGSRDTQYF. The CDR3 region has the DNA TGTGCCAGCAGCTTAGGTTCCAGGGATACGCAGTATTTT. The J gene is TRBJ2-3, the V gene TRBV11-3, with D unclear. There are 13 residues in the CDR3. Germline assignment: CDR1 SGHNT and CDR2 YENEEA. V was clipped by 1 base and J by 6 bases, with 8 bases between them.

The chain has TRBV7-9 and TRBJ2-3; D is perhaps TRBD2 (5 bases). The CDR3 has 13 residues. The V end was cut by 6 bases, the J end by 10 bases, with 17 bases between. Germline loops: CDR1 SEHNR, CDR2 FQNEAQ (reference sequence). Here the CDR3 DNA reads TGTGCCAGCAGTTCAGTACTAGATCCCCCGCAGTATTTT. Amino acid sequence: CASSSVLDPPQYF.

This clone was recorded once. The CDR3 here is CASTLGRNEQFF. The DNA for the CDR3 is TGTGCCAGCACCCTGGGGCGGAATGAGCAGTTCTTC. V gene TRBV28 combines with J gene TRBJ2-1; D is possibly TRBD1 (5 bases). There are 12 residues in the CDR3. Germline lookup yields CDR1 MDHEN and CDR2 SYDVKM. The V gene lost 7 bases and the J gene lost 7 bases, with 11 bases spanning the gap.

This sequence joins TRBV15 and TRBJ1-2; 12 bases fit TRBD1. Per germline, CDR1 LNHNV and CDR2 YYDKDF (reference sequence). J gave up 11 bases and V 1 base, and 8 bases lay outside the gene matches. This CDR3 has 15 amino acids. Here the CDR3 reads CATSRGDRGLFGYTF. In DNA form, the CDR3 reads TGTGCCACCAGCAGAGGGGACAGGGGGCTCTTCGGATACACCTTC.

V gene TRBV18 combines with J gene TRBJ1-2; D gene unclear. Deletions cut 4 bases from V and 3 bases from J, with 12 bases between. Germline lookup yields CDR1 KGHSH and CDR2 LQKENI. This CDR3 spans 14 amino acids. The CDR3 region is CASSRDTTDYGYTF. The CDR3 bases are TGTGCCAGCTCACGTGACACAACAGACTATGGCTACACCTTC.

J is TRBJ1-2 and V is TRBV2, with D hard to call. The CDR3 extends over 14 amino acids. Per the germline V gene, CDR1 is SNHLY and CDR2 is FYNNEI. V was shortened by 4 bases and J by 6 bases, with 15 bases between the two germline ends. The CDR3 region has the DNA TGTGCCAGCAGTGGGCAGGCGGGGAAGGATGGCTACACCTTC. The encoded protein is CASSGQAGKDGYTF.

This sequence joins TRBV5-1 and TRBJ2-5; 12 positions match TRBD1. The CDR3 contains 16 residues. CDR1 is SGHRS and CDR2 is YFSETQ in the germline V gene. The junction had 9 bases not matched to a gene; V was cut back by 4 bases and J by 5 bases. The CDR3 loop is CASSKVSGTGGETQYF. CDR3 DNA: TGCGCCAGCAGCAAAGTATCCGGGACAGGGGGCGAGACCCAGTACTTC.

CDR3 sequence (DNA): TGCGCCAGCAGTAACGACCCAGGGGGGAGCACTGAAGCTTTCTTT. Translated, it gives CASSNDPGGSTEAFF. This chain connects TRBV5-1 to TRBJ1-1; 7 positions agree with TRBD1. The CDR3 sequence is 15 residues long. Germline V gene sequence: CDR1 SGHRS, CDR2 YFSETQ. The junction had 11 bases not matched to a gene; V was cut back by 5 bases and J by 4 bases.

Turning to this clone: Germline and junction disagree at one end, which may indicate a read error. V usage is TRBV7-7 and J usage is TRBJ2-1; the match to TRBD1 covers 8 bases. The CDR3 extends over 17 amino acids. Germline-derived CDR1 and CDR2 are SSHAT and FNYEAQ (reference sequence). The CDR3 DNA reads TGTGCTAGCAGCTTAGCCCCAGGCGGGACAGGCTGGGATGAGCAGTTCTTC. Amino acid sequence: CASSLAPGGTGWDEQFF. Complete variable domain (other parts from reference TRBV7-7 and TRBJ2-1): GAGVSQSPRYKVTKRGQDVTLRCDPISSHATLYWYQQALGQGPEFLTYFNYEAQPDKSGLPSDRFSAERPEGSISTLTIQRTEQRDSAMYRCASSLAPGGTGWDEQFFGPGTRLTVL.

This rearrangement joins TRBV20-1 to TRBJ2-3; 7 positions match TRBD2. The germline V gene has CDR1 DFQATT and CDR2 SNEGSKA (reference sequence). J was trimmed by 2 bases and V by 3 bases; bases with no gene match: 5. CDR3 length equals 14 residues. CDR3 region: CSASQRGNTDTQYF. The CDR3, as DNA: TGCAGTGCTAGTCAGCGGGGAAACACAGATACGCAGTATTTT.

The gene calls are TRBV6-5 and TRBJ1-1, with unresolved D. Trimming took 0 bases from V and 8 from J, leaving 10 bases between them. CDR1 and CDR2 (germline): MNHEY, SVGAGI. The CDR3 totals 13 residues. Here the CDR3 DNA reads TGTGCCAGCAGTTACTCGAAGTCAACAGAAGCTTTCTTT. As protein: CASSYSKSTEAFF.